Each of the 4 T cell receptor beta chains below was sequenced from the same sample in a study of T cell responses to AZD1222 COVID-19 vaccine. The table came from immunoSEQ multiplex PCR; TCRdb's copy has only in-frame clones and leaves some out. The table shows 150,000 or so clones, with approximately 90% occurring only once. This sample comprised peripheral blood, obtained on day 0 of AZD1222 vaccination. These receptors all come from an adult in good health.

The chain carries TRBV11-2 and TRBJ1-6; 9 bases are shared with TRBD1. The CDR3 extends over 17 amino acids. The trim removed 3 bases at V and 9 bases at J, leaving 12 bases unmatched. Germline V gene data show CDR1 as SGHAT and CDR2 as FQNNGV. CDR3 protein: CASSLGPTGGIVSPLHF. The CDR3 DNA reads as TGTGCCAGCAGCTTGGGACCGACAGGGGGTATTGTTTCACCCCTCCACTTT.

The chain has TRBV3-1 (or the pseudogene TRBV3-2) and TRBJ2-1; TRBD2 matches 13 bases. Germline CDR1 reads LGHDT; CDR2 reads YNNKEL (reference sequence). The CDR3 is 17 amino acids. With 0 bases clipped from V and 8 bases from J, the junction kept 7 bases outside the gene matches. The CDR3 sequence: CASSQDRGTSGIDEQFF. The CDR3 nucleotides are TGTGCCAGCAGCCAAGATCGGGGGACTAGCGGGATCGATGAGCAGTTCTTC.

The chain carries TRBV7-2 and TRBJ1-5; D is uncertain. The CDR3 contains 13 residues. V lost 5 bases and J lost 5, with 10 bases in between. Looked up from germline, CDR1 is SGHTA and CDR2 is FQGNSA. The CDR3, as DNA: TGTGCCAGCAGCACTCAATCCGATCAGCCCCAGCATTTT. As protein: CASSTQSDQPQHF. The complete variable domain, with remaining parts taken from reference TRBV7-2 and TRBJ1-5, reads GAGVSQSPSNKVTEKGKDVELRCDPISGHTALYWYRQSLGQGLEFLIYFQGNSAPDKSGLPSDRFSAERTGGSVSTLTIQRTQQEDSAVYLCASSTQSDQPQHFGDGTRLSIL.

The rearrangement links TRBV5-4 to TRBJ2-7; D is unresolved. CDR1 is SGHNT and CDR2 is YYREEE in the germline V gene (reference sequence). Trimming stripped 5 bases from V and 2 bases from J, with 20 bases between. CDR3 length: 16 residues. CDR3 in DNA: TGTGCCAGCAGGGGTGGTGTGTCAGCTGATGCCTACGAGCAGTACTTC. As protein: CASRGGVSADAYEQYF.